Shown below are 19 T cell receptor beta chains from a single sample sequenced in a study of PD-L1 blockade in urothelial cancer. Repertoires were generated with immunoSEQ multiplex PCR, while TCRdb's copy carries only in-frame clones and drops some. The sample carries 98,000 or so clones, almost 90% recorded once. Sample time point: pretreatment peripheral blood. This material consisted of PBMCs, taken around atezolizumab (anti-PD-L1) treatment. These receptors originate from a man in his fifties or sixties with urothelial cancer.

The chain recombines TRBV19 with TRBJ2-5; perhaps TRBD2 as D (6 bases). The germline V and J ends were trimmed by 4 bases and 5 bases, with 11 bases remaining between them. CDR3 size: 13 residues. Germline CDR1 is LNHDA and CDR2 is SQIVND (reference sequence). The CDR3 DNA reads TGTGCCAGTAGTAGACTAGTATGGGAGACCCAGTACTTC. This encodes CASSRLVWETQYF.

V gene TRBV18 combines with J gene TRBJ2-5; D is uncertain. Deletions cut 5 bases from V and 4 bases from J, with 11 bases between. The CDR3 is 13 residues long. CDR1 and CDR2 (germline): KGHSH, LQKENI. The CDR3 DNA reads TGTGCCAGCTCAGCGCAGCTAGGAGAGACCCAGTACTTC. Protein: CASSAQLGETQYF.

This clone has a handful of counts. The CDR3 nucleotides read TGTGCCAGCAGCCGTAGCGGGGGCTCCTACGAGCAGTACTTC. It codes for CASSRSGGSYEQYF. The chain joins TRBV5-8 to TRBJ2-7; TRBD2 agrees at 9 bases. This CDR3 is built from 14 residues. V shed 4 bases, J shed 0 bases, and the junction held 2 bases outside the gene matches. CDR1 and CDR2 from the germline V gene are SGHTS and YDEGEE. The full variable domain, rest sourced from reference TRBV5-8 and TRBJ2-7, is EAGVTQSPTHLIKTRGQQATLRCSPISGHTSVYWYQQALGLGLQFLLWYDEGEERNRGNFPPRFSGRQFPNYSSELNVNALELEDSALYLCASSRSGGSYEQYFGPGTRLTVT.

This chain joins TRBV2 and TRBJ2-3, with a tentative D call TRBD2 (5 bases). Trimming cost V 3 bases and J 2 bases, with 12 bases left between them. The CDR3 runs 15 residues. Germline CDR1 SNHLY, CDR2 FYNNEI. The CDR3 DNA sequence: TGTGCCAGCAGTGATCCCCAGCGGACCACAGATACGCAGTATTTT. This codes for CASSDPQRTTDTQYF. Full variable domain (remainder filled in from reference TRBV2 and TRBJ2-3): EPEVTQTPSHQVTQMGQEVILRCVPISNHLYFYWYRQILGQKVEFLVSFYNNEISEKSEIFDDQFSVERPDGSNFTLKIRSTKLEDSAMYFCASSDPQRTTDTQYFGPGTRLTVL.

The genes are TRBV19 and TRBJ2-7; possibly TRBD1 for D (6 bases). Trimming took 1 base from V and 11 from J, leaving 12 bases between them. The CDR3 sequence is 12 residues long. Germline lookup yields CDR1 LNHDA and CDR2 SQIVND (reference sequence). The CDR3 loop reads CASSIVGGREYF. For the CDR3, the DNA is TGTGCCAGTAGTATAGTAGGGGGTCGAGAGTACTTC.

This clone has just one count. This chain uses TRBV2 with TRBJ2-7; 7 positions match TRBD1. From germline, CDR1 is SNHLY and CDR2 FYNNEI. J lost 5 bases, V lost 7 bases, and 11 bases had no gene match. The CDR3 has 14 residues. The CDR3 here is CASTQDRATHEQYF. In nucleotides, the CDR3 is TGTGCCAGCACCCAAGACAGGGCCACTCACGAGCAGTACTTC.

V gene TRBV30 combines with J gene TRBJ1-2; unclear D gene. This CDR3 is 11 amino acids long. Germline-derived CDR1 and CDR2 are GTSNPN and SVGIG (reference sequence). Between the trimmed V and J ends, which lost 2 bases and 8 bases, there was a span of 9 bases. The CDR3 here is CAWSYRGGYTF. DNA for the CDR3: TGTGCCTGGAGTTATCGAGGGGGCTACACCTTC. Together with reference TRBV30 and TRBJ1-2, the CDR3 gives the full variable domain: SQTIHQWPATLVQPVGSPLSLECTVEGTSNPNLYWYRQAAGRGLQLLFYSVGIGQISSEVPQNLSASRPQDRQFILSSKKLLLSDSGFYLCAWSYRGGYTFGSGTRLTVV.

The V and J genes are TRBV18 and TRBJ1-1; D possibly corresponds to TRBD1 (5 bases). Germline V gene data show CDR1 as KGHSH and CDR2 as LQKENI. The V end was cut by 4 bases, the J end by 0 bases, with 9 bases between. This CDR3 region has 14 residues. CDR3 in DNA: TGTGCCAGCTCACAGACAGCTTTGAACACTGAAGCTTTCTTT. Its protein product is CASSQTALNTEAFF.

The rearrangement links TRBV7-6 to TRBJ2-3, with 12 bases lining up with TRBD2. Germline V CDR1 and CDR2: SGHVS, FNYEAQ. CDR3 length: 17 amino acids. Germline trimming cut 2 bases from V and 0 bases from J; bases unmatched to any gene: 3. The CDR3 protein is CASSLTSGGTSTDTQYF. CDR3 sequence (DNA): TGTGCCAGCAGCTTAACTAGCGGGGGGACTAGCACAGATACGCAGTATTTT.

The rearrangement uses TRBV27 and TRBJ2-7, with D perhaps matching TRBD2 (6 bases). V shed 4 bases and J shed 4 bases, with 14 bases lying between them. The CDR3 is 14 amino acids. Germline-derived CDR1 and CDR2 are MNHEY and SMNVEV (reference sequence). The CDR3 DNA reads as TGTGCCAGCAGTTCGACTAGTGTGGGGTACGAGCAGTACTTC. The encoded protein is CASSSTSVGYEQYF.

This clone has more than one count but fewer than ten. V is TRBV21-1 and J is TRBJ2-7; TRBD1 reflects the table's D call only, with no check against the DNA. TRBV21-1 is listed as a pseudogene. This CDR3 has 19 residues. The DNA for the CDR3 is TGTGCCAGCAGCAATGGGGCCCAGACACAGGGGGTAGGTTATTGCGAGCAGTACTTC. Translated: CASSNGAQTQGVGYCEQYF.

CDR3 protein: CASTHVFQVCYGYTF. The CDR3 coding sequence is TGCGCCAGCACCCACGTTTTTCAGGTATGCTATGGCTACACCTTC. The chain combines TRBV23-1 with TRBJ1-2, with D unclear. TRBV23-1 is identified as an open reading frame with a role that is uncertain. Deletions cut 7 bases from V and 4 bases from J, with 19 bases between. CDR3 length equals 15 residues.

This chain connects TRBV5-5 to TRBJ2-1, with TRBD2 matching over 8 bases. The CDR3 length is 14 residues. J was trimmed by 3 bases and V by 2 bases; bases with no gene match: 1. Germline lookup yields CDR1 SGHKS and CDR2 YYEKEE (reference sequence). The CDR3 here is CASSLTSGYNEQFF. The CDR3 bases are TGTGCCAGCAGCTTAACTAGCGGCTACAATGAGCAGTTCTTC.

This rearrangement joins TRBV5-8 to TRBJ2-1; TRBD2 aligns across 7 bases. The V gene end was trimmed by 4 bases and the J gene end by 10 bases; junction bases not matched to a gene: 8. This CDR3 is 13 amino acids long. Germline loops: CDR1 SGHTS, CDR2 YDEGEE. DNA of the CDR3: TGTGCCAGCAGCGCCGGACTAGTAGGCGAGCAGTTCTTC. The encoded protein is CASSAGLVGEQFF.

The CDR3: CASSTGGGFWEKLFF. The CDR3 DNA follows: TGTGCCAGCAGTACAGGGGGCGGGTTTTGGGAAAAACTGTTTTTT. The J gene is TRBJ1-4, the V gene TRBV27; 9 bases map to TRBD1. There are 15 residues in the CDR3. CDR1 is MNHEY, CDR2 SMNVEV, per germline (reference sequence). The V gene end was trimmed by 5 bases and the J gene end by 8 bases; junction bases not matched to a gene: 9.

This clone was observed once. V usage is TRBV9 and J usage is TRBJ1-3, with D hard to call. Germline V gene data show CDR1 as SGDLS and CDR2 as YYNGEE. This CDR3 has 16 amino acids. V was shortened by 0 bases and J by 3 bases, with 13 bases between the two germline ends. CDR3 nucleotides: TGTGCCAGCAGCGTAGACGGTCGAAGTTTTGGAAACACCATATATTTT. Protein product: CASSVDGRSFGNTIYF.

V gene TRBV5-1 combines with J gene TRBJ2-1; D remains ambiguous. With 0 bases removed from V and 0 bases from J, the gap between germline ends came to 10 bases. This CDR3 has 16 residues. Germline values: CDR1 SGHRS, CDR2 YFSETQ. CDR3 protein: CASSLVSHSSYNEQFF. Written as DNA, the CDR3 is TGCGCCAGCAGCTTGGTTTCCCATAGCTCCTACAATGAGCAGTTCTTC.

A few counts support this clone. The chain carries TRBV7-2 and TRBJ2-7; 13 bases line up with TRBD2. Germline-derived CDR1 and CDR2 are SGHTA and FQGNSA. This CDR3 contains 15 residues. V was pared by 5 bases and J by 3 bases, with 4 bases of the junction left unmatched. As DNA, the CDR3 is TGTGCCAGCAGCACAGGACTAGCGGGAGTCTACGAGCAGTACTTC. Protein sequence: CASSTGLAGVYEQYF.

This clone was observed a single time. The chain couples TRBV15 to TRBJ2-7, with D maybe TRBD2 (5 bases). The CDR3 sequence is 17 residues long. The germline V gene has CDR1 LNHNV and CDR2 YYDKDF (reference sequence). V lost 0 bases to trimming and J lost 0 bases, with 15 bases between them. The CDR3 loop reads CATSRESGLRSSYEQYF. CDR3 in DNA: TGTGCCACCAGCAGAGAAAGCGGTCTTAGGAGCTCCTACGAGCAGTACTTC. The whole variable domain, remainder taken from reference TRBV15 and TRBJ2-7, is DAMVIQNPRYQVTQFGKPVTLSCSQTLNHNVMYWYQQKSSQAPKLLFHYYDKDFNNEADTPDNFQSRRPNTSFCFLDIRSPGLGDTAMYLCATSRESGLRSSYEQYFGPGTRLTVT.